This T cell receptor (beta chain) was observed in a study of T cell changes during pregnancy in multiple sclerosis. The CDR3 loop spans 11 amino acids. The V end lost 3 bases, the J end lost 7 bases, and 10 bases lay between the germline ends. Germline V lookup: CDR1 GTSNPN, CDR2 SVGIG (reference sequence). This table comes from immunoSEQ multiplex PCR, and its TCRdb copy is limited to in-frame clones, with some not included. Among 78,000 or so clones listed, approximately 90% were seen once. Here the sequenced sample was peripheral blood, taken before pregnancy. The sequence derives from a female donor with multiple sclerosis, enrolled in a pregnancy study. The chain uses TRBV30 and TRBJ2-7, with D possibly TRBD2 on 5 matching bases. CDR3: CAWRQPGEQYF. The CDR3 DNA reads TGTGCCTGGAGGCAGCCGGGAGAGCAGTACTTC.